The rows below give T cell receptor beta chains drawn from one sample of a study of regulatory T cells in long-lasting Graves disease. TCRdb recomputed calls from the multiplex PCR reads with MiXCR, one row per CDR3 protein. The sample lists 400,000 to 500,000 distinct CDR3 sequences; about 21% were seen once. The sequences come from peripheral blood mononuclear cells (PBMCs), collected when the disease was refractory, from a patient treated with antithyroid drugs. All receptors come from a female donor with Graves disease. Both conserved end residues are part of each CDR3. D genes are given only for firm matches. Expanded clones are given a class, and other clones once, few, many or no size at all.

clone size: many; D gene: .; V gene: TRBV28; J gene: TRBJ2-2; CDR3 DNA: TGTGCCAGCAGTTTACCGGACACCGGGGAGCTGTTTTTT; CDR3 protein: CASSLPDTGELFF
clone size: .; D gene: TRBD1; V gene: TRBV5-6; J gene: TRBJ2-7; CDR3 DNA: TGTGCCAGCAGCTTGAGGACAGGGTGGGACTACGAGCAGTACTTC; CDR3 protein: CASSLRTGWDYEQYF
clone size: few; D gene: .; V gene: TRBV20-1; J gene: TRBJ1-2; CDR3 DNA: TGCAGTGCTAGGGAGGGACATGAACGGGGCTACACCTTC; CDR3 protein: CSAREGHERGYTF
clone size: .; D gene: TRBD1; V gene: TRBV5-1; J gene: TRBJ1-4; CDR3 DNA: TGCGCCAGCAGCTGGACAGGACGAGAAAAACTGTTTTTT; CDR3 protein: CASSWTGREKLFF
clone size: .; D gene: TRBD2; V gene: TRBV27; J gene: TRBJ2-5; CDR3 DNA: TGTGCCAGCAGTTTACTTACTAGCGGGAGAGGCGTTAGGGAGACCCAGTACTTC; CDR3 protein: CASSLLTSGRGVRETQYF
clone size: .; D gene: TRBD1; V gene: TRBV10-2; J gene: TRBJ2-1; CDR3 DNA: TGCGCCAGCAGTGGGACAGGGGAAAGGAATGAGCAGTTCTTC; CDR3 protein: CASSGTGERNEQFF
clone size: few; D gene: .; V gene: TRBV19; J gene: TRBJ1-5; CDR3 DNA: TGTGCCAGTAGTATGGCGAGTCAGCCCCAGCATTTT; CDR3 protein: CASSMASQPQHF
clone size: .; D gene: .; V gene: TRBV20-1; J gene: TRBJ2-7; CDR3 DNA: TGCAGTGCCCTCCCGGACAGCAAACCTTACGGGCAGTACTTC; CDR3 protein: CSALPDSKPYGQYF
clone size: .; D gene: .; V gene: TRBV6-4; J gene: TRBJ1-1; CDR3 DNA: TGTGCCAGCAGTGACGTTGTAGACATGAACACTGAAGCTTTCTTT; CDR3 protein: CASSDVVDMNTEAFF
clone size: .; D gene: .; V gene: TRBV7-2; J gene: TRBJ2-1; CDR3 DNA: TGTGCCAGCAGCTTAGCCCCGCCCAATGAGCAGTTCTTC; CDR3 protein: CASSLAPPNEQFF
clone size: .; D gene: TRBD2; V gene: TRBV3-1; J gene: TRBJ2-2; CDR3 DNA: TGTGCCAGCAGCCGCGGGACTAGTTTTACCGGGGAGCTGTTTTTT; CDR3 protein: CASSRGTSFTGELFF
clone size: .; D gene: .; V gene: TRBV6-2/TRBV6-3; J gene: TRBJ2-1; CDR3 DNA: TGTGCCAGCAGTTACTCGGACGGGGAGAGCGATGAGCAGTTCTTC; CDR3 protein: CASSYSDGESDEQFF
clone size: many; D gene: TRBD2; V gene: TRBV28; J gene: TRBJ2-7; CDR3 DNA: TGTGCCAGCAGTTTAGGGGGAACTAGCGGGGCGCCCTACGAGCAGTACTTC; CDR3 protein: CASSLGGTSGAPYEQYF
clone size: many; D gene: .; V gene: TRBV2; J gene: TRBJ2-7; CDR3 DNA: TGTGCCAGCAGTGAGGCACCCCACAACAATTACGAGCAGTACTTC; CDR3 protein: CASSEAPHNNYEQYF
clone size: .; D gene: .; V gene: TRBV20-1; J gene: TRBJ2-7; CDR3 DNA: TGCAGTGCTCCCTCATACGGGAGAGTATACGAGCAGTACTTC; CDR3 protein: CSAPSYGRVYEQYF
clone size: many; D gene: .; V gene: TRBV15; J gene: TRBJ1-2; CDR3 DNA: TGTGCCACCAGCACCGGGACGGGCTATGGCTACACCTTC; CDR3 protein: CATSTGTGYGYTF
clone size: few; D gene: TRBD1; V gene: TRBV29-1; J gene: TRBJ2-7; CDR3 DNA: TGCAGCGTTGTGCCCGACAGGGTTGGCTACGAGCAGTACTTC; CDR3 protein: CSVVPDRVGYEQYF
clone size: .; D gene: TRBD2; V gene: TRBV27; J gene: TRBJ2-3; CDR3 DNA: TGTGCCAGCACCGTGGGACTAGCGGGAGGACCAGATACGCAGTATTTT; CDR3 protein: CASTVGLAGGPDTQYF
clone size: few; D gene: TRBD1; V gene: TRBV6-1; J gene: TRBJ1-3; CDR3 DNA: TGTGCCAGCAGTGTTCGACAGGGGAGGAATACTGGAAACACCATATATTTT; CDR3 protein: CASSVRQGRNTGNTIYF
clone size: few; D gene: .; V gene: TRBV19; J gene: TRBJ2-7; CDR3 DNA: TGTGCCAGTAGTATCACAGCGTCCTACGAGCAGTACTTC; CDR3 protein: CASSITASYEQYF
clone size: many; D gene: TRBD2; V gene: TRBV20-1; J gene: TRBJ2-7; CDR3 DNA: TGCAGTGCTAGTAAGGCTAGCGGACACTACGAGCAGTACTTC; CDR3 protein: CSASKASGHYEQYF
clone size: .; D gene: TRBD1; V gene: TRBV5-1; J gene: TRBJ2-2; CDR3 DNA: TGCGCCAGCAGCCCTGACAGGGTTGCCGGGGAGCTGTTTTTT; CDR3 protein: CASSPDRVAGELFF
clone size: few; D gene: TRBD1; V gene: TRBV7-2; J gene: TRBJ1-6; CDR3 DNA: TGTGCCAGCAGCCCCAGGACAGGCGGCAATTCACCCCTCCACTTT; CDR3 protein: CASSPRTGGNSPLHF
clone size: many; D gene: .; V gene: TRBV13; J gene: TRBJ2-5; CDR3 DNA: TGTGCCAGCAGCTTAGAGTCGGAAGAGACCCAGTACTTC; CDR3 protein: CASSLESEETQYF
clone size: many; D gene: .; V gene: TRBV10-2; J gene: TRBJ2-2; CDR3 DNA: TGCGCCAGCACCAAGATAGGGGACACCGGGGAGCTGTTTTTT; CDR3 protein: CASTKIGDTGELFF
clone size: many; D gene: .; V gene: TRBV20-1; J gene: TRBJ2-2; CDR3 DNA: TGCAGTGCCAGACAACCGGATGATTACACCGGGGAGCTGTTTTTT; CDR3 protein: CSARQPDDYTGELFF
clone size: few; D gene: .; V gene: TRBV19; J gene: TRBJ1-1; CDR3 DNA: TGTGCCAGTAGTTGGGGGGCTGCAGCTTTCTTT; CDR3 protein: CASSWGAAAFF
clone size: .; D gene: TRBD2; V gene: TRBV28; J gene: TRBJ2-2; CDR3 DNA: TGTGCCAGCAGTTTCCCGAGCGGGAGATCCACCGGGGAGCTGTTTTTT; CDR3 protein: CASSFPSGRSTGELFF
clone size: few; D gene: TRBD2; V gene: TRBV2; J gene: TRBJ2-7; CDR3 DNA: TGTGCCAGCCAGCTCCAAGCAGGGACTAGCGGATACGAGCAGTACTTC; CDR3 protein: CASQLQAGTSGYEQYF
clone size: .; D gene: TRBD1; V gene: TRBV28; J gene: TRBJ2-7; CDR3 DNA: TGTGCCAGCAGTTGGACCCGGGACAGAAGCTCCTACGAGCAGTACTTC; CDR3 protein: CASSWTRDRSSYEQYF
clone size: many; D gene: TRBD2; V gene: TRBV24-1; J gene: TRBJ2-5; CDR3 DNA: TGTGCCACCAGTGGGTTAGCGGGAGTGGCGGAGACCCAGTACTTC; CDR3 protein: CATSGLAGVAETQYF
clone size: .; D gene: .; V gene: TRBV7-2; J gene: TRBJ2-7; CDR3 DNA: TGTGCCAGCAGCCTAACCGGGACGGAGACGTACGAGCAGTACTTC; CDR3 protein: CASSLTGTETYEQYF